The 13 T cell receptor beta chains below all came from one sample that was sequenced in a study of molecular identifiers for immune sequencing clone quantification. TCRdb used MiXCR to reprocess the PCR reads, holding one entry per CDR3 protein. Among about 640,000 distinct CDR3 sequences listed, about 20% were seen once. Specimen: naive CD8+ T cells from blood, with Jurkat cell RNA spiked in. Subset given: FACS-sorted CD8+CD4-CCR7+CD45RA+ naive T cells. The origin of the receptors is a human donor in good health. Some libraries in this study had Jurkat cell RNA spiked in.

This clonotype has only a few counts. No conserved phenylalanine or tryptophan is present at the end of the CDR3, so a read error is the likely explanation. V is TRBV10-1 and J is TRBJ2-7; 7 bases match TRBD2. CDR1 WNHNN and CDR2 SYGVQD come from the germline V gene (reference sequence). After removal of 7 bases from V and 3 bases from J, the junction contained 9 bases not matched to a gene. The CDR3 has 14 amino acids. CDR3 in amino acids: CASIYSGKNYEQYL. CDR3 coding DNA: TGCGCCAGCATATACAGCGGGAAAAACTACGAGCAGTACCTC.

This clonotype was observed at least ten times. The V and J genes are TRBV20-1 and TRBJ2-7, with D uncertain. The CDR3 has 11 residues. Between the trimmed V and J ends, which lost 0 bases and 7 bases, there was a span of 7 bases. CDR1 is DFQATT, CDR2 SNEGSKA, per germline (reference sequence). The CDR3 DNA sequence: TGCAGTGCTAGAGATACGTGGGAGCAGTACTTC. Its protein product is CSARDTWEQYF.

This clonotype was seen at least ten times. The junction and the germline gene differ at one end; a read error may be behind it. This chain joins TRBV4-3 and TRBJ2-3; 10 bases align to TRBD2. The germline V gene encodes CDR1 LGHNA and CDR2 YSLEER. The CDR3 consists of 17 residues. The CDR3 DNA reads as TGTGCCAGCAGCCAAGACCCGCTAGCGGGAGGCACAGATACGCAGTATTTT. It translates to CASSQDPLAGGTDTQYF.

This clonotype appeared a few times. The V gene is TRBV30, the J gene TRBJ2-7, with 7 nucleotides matching TRBD2. From germline, CDR1 is GTSNPN and CDR2 SVGIG (reference sequence). This CDR3 has 14 residues. The trim removed 2 bases at V and 3 bases at J, leaving 7 bases unmatched. The CDR3 sequence is CAWSTVGGVYEQYF. CDR3 nucleotides: TGTGCCTGGAGTACAGTGGGGGGGGTCTACGAGCAGTACTTC.

This clonotype has a count of ten or more. CDR3: CASSLGGGSHEQYF. For the CDR3, the DNA is TGTGCCAGCAGCTTGGGCGGGGGGTCCCACGAGCAGTACTTC. V usage is TRBV7-2 and J usage is TRBJ2-7, with TRBD2 matching over 8 bases. Per the germline V gene, CDR1 is SGHTA and CDR2 is FQGNSA. The CDR3 is 14 amino acids. V was clipped by 3 bases and J by 5 bases; unmatched bases: 6.

On this clonotype: Because it lacks the conserved phenylalanine or tryptophan at the end, this CDR3 is likely a read error. The rearrangement links TRBV10-1 to TRBJ1-1; D not resolved. This CDR3 comprises 13 residues. Germline V gene data show CDR1 as WNHNN and CDR2 as SYGVQD (reference sequence). Between the trimmed V and J ends, which lost 5 bases and 4 bases, there was a span of 11 bases. In DNA form, the CDR3 reads TGCGCCAGCAGTAGCGGGATGGGCACTGAAGCTTTCTCT. Amino acids: CASSSGMGTEAFS.

This clonotype turned up a few times. The chain combines TRBV9 with TRBJ2-7; D possibly matches TRBD1 or TRBD2 (5 bases each). Germline assignment: CDR1 SGDLS and CDR2 YYNGEE. Trimming removed 4 bases at V and 3 bases at J, with 14 bases between. This CDR3 spans 14 amino acids. CDR3 in amino acids: CASSPRDQHYEQYF. The CDR3 coding sequence is TGTGCCAGCAGCCCCCGGGACCAACACTACGAGCAGTACTTC.

Notes on this clonotype: A much larger clone sits a single nucleotide away, making a read error possible. The rearrangement uses TRBV28 and TRBJ2-2; D gene ambiguous. CDR1 and CDR2 (germline): MDHEN, SYDVKM. CDR3 size: 15 residues. Trimming took off 8 bases at V and 0 bases at J, with 13 bases between the two ends. CDR3 amino acids: CASGMGLANTGELFF. CDR3 nucleotide sequence: TGTGCCAGCGGTATGGGGTTAGCGAACACCGGGGAGCTGTTTTTT. The whole variable domain, remainder taken from reference TRBV28 and TRBJ2-2, is DVKVTQSSRYLVKRTGEKVFLECVQDMDHENMFWYRQDPGLGLRLIYFSYDVKMKEKGDIPEGYSVSREKKERFSLILESASTNQTSMYLCASGMGLANTGELFFGEGSRLTVL.

The V gene is TRBV6-2 or TRBV6-3, the J gene TRBJ2-1, with TRBD2 identical over 12 bases. Losses at the gene ends were 6 bases for V and 3 bases for J; bases not matched to a gene: 12. CDR1 is MNHEY and CDR2 is SVGEGT in the germline V gene. The CDR3 has 18 amino acids. Here the CDR3 DNA reads TGTGCCAGCAGGGGTTGGACTAGCGGGACGAGCAACTACAATGAGCAGTTCTTC. Protein product: CASRGWTSGTSNYNEQFF.

This rearrangement joins TRBV6-5 to TRBJ2-1, with 8 bases aligning to TRBD2. The germline CDR1 and CDR2 sequences are MNHEY and SVGAGI. After removal of 8 bases from V and 4 bases from J, the junction contained 7 bases not matched to a gene. This CDR3 contains 14 residues. The CDR3 here is CASGRGAMYNEQFF. Here the CDR3 DNA reads TGTGCCAGCGGGCGGGGGGCCATGTACAATGAGCAGTTCTTC.

This clonotype appeared a few times. This chain connects TRBV27 to TRBJ2-2, with 11 bases lining up with TRBD2. The V gene's germline CDR1 is MNHEY and CDR2 SMNVEV (reference sequence). This CDR3 spans 18 amino acids. Trimming at V came to 5 bases and at J to 2 bases, leaving 10 bases not matched to a gene. The CDR3 spells CASSPTLAGVLNTGELFF. Written as DNA, the CDR3 is TGTGCCAGCAGTCCAACACTAGCGGGGGTCCTTAACACCGGGGAGCTGTTTTTT.

This clonotype was detected once. Since a much larger clone is just one base distant, this may be a read error. This sequence joins TRBV4-1 and TRBJ2-7; a weak D match, TRBD2 (6 bases). This CDR3 has 15 amino acids. Germline-derived CDR1 and CDR2 are MGHRA and YSYEKL. This CDR3 reads CASSLKFVREYERYF. The CDR3 DNA sequence: TGCGCCAGCAGCTTAAAGTTCGTCCGGGAGTACGAGCGGTACTTC.

Comment on this clonotype: Being one base from a much bigger clone, this may be a read error. The chain uses TRBV6-1 and TRBJ1-1, with D possibly matching TRBD1 (6 bases). Between the trimmed V and J ends, which lost 11 bases and 3 bases, there was a span of 16 bases. This CDR3 has 13 amino acids. Germline V CDR1 and CDR2: MNHNS, SASEGT. The CDR3 reads CAGPSQGHTEAFF. The CDR3 DNA is TGTGCCGGCCCAAGTCAGGGGCACACTGAAGCTTTCTTT.